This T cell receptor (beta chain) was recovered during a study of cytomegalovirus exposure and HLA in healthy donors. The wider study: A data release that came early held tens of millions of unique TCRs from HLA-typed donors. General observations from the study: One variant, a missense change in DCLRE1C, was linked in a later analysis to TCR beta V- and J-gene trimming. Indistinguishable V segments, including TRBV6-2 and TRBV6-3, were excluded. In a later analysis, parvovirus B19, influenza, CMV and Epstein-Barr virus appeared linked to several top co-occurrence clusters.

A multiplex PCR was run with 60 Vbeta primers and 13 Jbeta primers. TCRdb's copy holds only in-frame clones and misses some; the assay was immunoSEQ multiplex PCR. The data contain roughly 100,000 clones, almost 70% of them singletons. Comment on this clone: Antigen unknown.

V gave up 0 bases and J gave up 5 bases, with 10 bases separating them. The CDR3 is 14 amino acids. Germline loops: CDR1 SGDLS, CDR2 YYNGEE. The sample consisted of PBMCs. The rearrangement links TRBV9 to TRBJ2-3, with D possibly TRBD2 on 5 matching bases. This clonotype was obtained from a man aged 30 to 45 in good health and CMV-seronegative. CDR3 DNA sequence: TGTGCCAGCAGCGTAGCGGAGGCCGGAGATACGCAGTATTTT. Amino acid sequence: CASSVAEAGDTQYF.